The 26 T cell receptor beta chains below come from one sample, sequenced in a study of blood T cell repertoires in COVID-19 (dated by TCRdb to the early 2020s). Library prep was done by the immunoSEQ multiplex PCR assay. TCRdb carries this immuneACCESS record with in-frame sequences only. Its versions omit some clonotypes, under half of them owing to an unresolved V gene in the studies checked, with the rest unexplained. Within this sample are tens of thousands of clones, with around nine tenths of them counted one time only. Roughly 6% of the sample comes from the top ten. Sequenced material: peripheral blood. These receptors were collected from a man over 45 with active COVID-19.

Written as DNA, the CDR3 is TGTGCCAGCAGTCTCACAGCGGGGGGCCACACAGATACGCAGTATTTT. Translating it yields CASSLTAGGHTDTQYF. The chain recombines TRBV25-1 with TRBJ2-3, with 9 bases matching TRBD2. V gave up 5 bases and J gave up 2 bases; unmatched junction bases: 8. The length of the CDR3 is 16 residues. Germline CDR1 MGHDK, CDR2 SYGVNS.

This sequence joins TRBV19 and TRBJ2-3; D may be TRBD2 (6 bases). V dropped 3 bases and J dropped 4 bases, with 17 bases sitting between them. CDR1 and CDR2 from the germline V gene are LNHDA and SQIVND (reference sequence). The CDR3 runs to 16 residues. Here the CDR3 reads CASSMEGHRGPDTQYF. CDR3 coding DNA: TGTGCCAGTAGTATGGAGGGCCACCGGGGACCAGATACGCAGTATTTT.

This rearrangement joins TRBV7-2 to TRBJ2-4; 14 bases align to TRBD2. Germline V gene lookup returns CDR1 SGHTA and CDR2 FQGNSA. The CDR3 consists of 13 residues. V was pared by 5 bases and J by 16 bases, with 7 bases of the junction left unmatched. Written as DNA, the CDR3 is TGTGCCAGCAGCCTCACCGGGACTAGCGGGAGTTACTTC. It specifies CASSLTGTSGSYF.

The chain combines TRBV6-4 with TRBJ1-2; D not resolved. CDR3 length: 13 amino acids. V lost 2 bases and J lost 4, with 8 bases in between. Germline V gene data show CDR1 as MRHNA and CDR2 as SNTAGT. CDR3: CASSDGLFYGYTF. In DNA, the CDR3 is TGTGCCAGCAGTGACGGCCTTTTCTATGGCTACACCTTC.

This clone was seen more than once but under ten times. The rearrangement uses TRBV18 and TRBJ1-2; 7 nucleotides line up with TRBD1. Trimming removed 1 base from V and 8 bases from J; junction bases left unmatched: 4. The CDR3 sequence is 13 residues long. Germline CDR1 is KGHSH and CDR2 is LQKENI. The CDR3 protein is CASSPLDREGYTF. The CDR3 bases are TGTGCCAGCTCACCACTAGACAGGGAGGGCTACACCTTC.

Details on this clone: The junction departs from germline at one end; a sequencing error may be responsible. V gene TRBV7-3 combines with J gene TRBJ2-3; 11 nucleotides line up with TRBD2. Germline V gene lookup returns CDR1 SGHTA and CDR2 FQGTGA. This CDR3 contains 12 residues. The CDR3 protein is CASSPGTSGIFF. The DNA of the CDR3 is TGTGCCAGCAGCCCCGGGACTAGCGGAATCTTTTTT.

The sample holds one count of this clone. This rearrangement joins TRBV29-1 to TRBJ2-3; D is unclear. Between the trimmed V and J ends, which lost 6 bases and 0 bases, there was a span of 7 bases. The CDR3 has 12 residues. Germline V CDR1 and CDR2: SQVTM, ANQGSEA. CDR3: CSVRRSTDTQYF. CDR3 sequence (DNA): TGCAGCGTCCGTCGTAGCACAGATACGCAGTATTTT.

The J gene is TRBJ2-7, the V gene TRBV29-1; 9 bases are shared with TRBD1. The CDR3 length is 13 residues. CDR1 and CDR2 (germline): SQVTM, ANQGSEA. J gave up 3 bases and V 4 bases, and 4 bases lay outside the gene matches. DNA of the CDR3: TGCAGCGTTGGAACAGGGGGCCTCTACGAGCAGTACTTC. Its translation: CSVGTGGLYEQYF.

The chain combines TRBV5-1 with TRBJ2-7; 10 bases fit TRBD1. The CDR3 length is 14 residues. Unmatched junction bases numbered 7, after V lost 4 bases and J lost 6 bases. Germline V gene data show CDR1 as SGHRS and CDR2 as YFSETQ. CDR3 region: CASSDDRGHREQYF. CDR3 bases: TGCGCCAGCAGCGACGACAGGGGGCATCGCGAGCAGTACTTC.

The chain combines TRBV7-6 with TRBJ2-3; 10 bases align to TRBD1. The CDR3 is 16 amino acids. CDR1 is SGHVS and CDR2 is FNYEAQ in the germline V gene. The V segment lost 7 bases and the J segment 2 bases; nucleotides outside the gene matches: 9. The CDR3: CASTLGGQGTTDTQYF. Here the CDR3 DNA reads TGTGCCAGCACCCTAGGGGGACAGGGGACCACAGATACGCAGTATTTT.

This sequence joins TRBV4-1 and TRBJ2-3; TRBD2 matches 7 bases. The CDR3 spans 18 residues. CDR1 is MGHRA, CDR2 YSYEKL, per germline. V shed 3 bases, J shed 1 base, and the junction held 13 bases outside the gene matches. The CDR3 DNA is TGCGCCAGCAGCCAGTCTGCGGGAGTAATTGTGGGCACAGATACGCAGTATTTT. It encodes CASSQSAGVIVGTDTQYF.

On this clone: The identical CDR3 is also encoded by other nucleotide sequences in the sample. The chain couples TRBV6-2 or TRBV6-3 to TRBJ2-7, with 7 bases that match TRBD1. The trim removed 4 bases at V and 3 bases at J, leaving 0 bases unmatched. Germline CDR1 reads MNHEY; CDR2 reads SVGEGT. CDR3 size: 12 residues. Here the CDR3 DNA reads TGTGCCAGCAGTTGGACAGGCTACGAGCAGTACTTC. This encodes CASSWTGYEQYF.

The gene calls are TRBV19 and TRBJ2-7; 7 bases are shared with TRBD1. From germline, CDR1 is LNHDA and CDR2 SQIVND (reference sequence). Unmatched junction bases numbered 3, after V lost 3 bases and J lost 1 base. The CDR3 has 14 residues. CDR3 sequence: CASSIPGQSYEQYF. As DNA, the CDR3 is TGTGCCAGTAGTATTCCGGGACAGTCCTACGAGCAGTACTTC.

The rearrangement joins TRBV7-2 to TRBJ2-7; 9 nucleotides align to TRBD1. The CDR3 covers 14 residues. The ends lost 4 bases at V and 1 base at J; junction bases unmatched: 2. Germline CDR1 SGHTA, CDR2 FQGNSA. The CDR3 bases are TGTGCCAGCAGCTACAGGGGGCCTTCCTACGAGCAGTACTTC. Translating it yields CASSYRGPSYEQYF.

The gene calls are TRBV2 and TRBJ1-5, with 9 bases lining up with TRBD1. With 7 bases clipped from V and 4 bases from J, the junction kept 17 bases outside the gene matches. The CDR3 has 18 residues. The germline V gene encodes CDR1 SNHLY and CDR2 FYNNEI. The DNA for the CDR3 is TGTGCCAGCATGAGGGAAGGACAGGGGATGGATTTTAATCAGCCCCAGCATTTT. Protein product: CASMREGQGMDFNQPQHF.

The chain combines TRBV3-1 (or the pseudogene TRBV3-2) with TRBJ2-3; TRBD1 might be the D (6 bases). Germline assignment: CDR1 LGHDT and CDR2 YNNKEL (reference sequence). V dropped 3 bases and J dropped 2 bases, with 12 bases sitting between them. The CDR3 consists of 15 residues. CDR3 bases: TGTGCCAGCAGCCAGGTACAGGGCCTCACAGATACGCAGTATTTT. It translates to CASSQVQGLTDTQYF.

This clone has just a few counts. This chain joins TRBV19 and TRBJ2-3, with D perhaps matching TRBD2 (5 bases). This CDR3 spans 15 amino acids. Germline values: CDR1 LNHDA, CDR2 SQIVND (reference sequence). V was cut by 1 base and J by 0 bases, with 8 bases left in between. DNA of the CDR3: TGTGCCAGTAGTATAGCGGGGATTAGCACAGATACGCAGTATTTT. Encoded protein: CASSIAGISTDTQYF.

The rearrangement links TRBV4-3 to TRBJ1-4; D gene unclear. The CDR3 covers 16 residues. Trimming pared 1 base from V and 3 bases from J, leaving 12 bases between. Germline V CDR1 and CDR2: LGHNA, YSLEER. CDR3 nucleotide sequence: TGCGCCAGCAGCCAAGTACAAGGCGCGGCTAATGAAAAACTGTTTTTT. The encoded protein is CASSQVQGAANEKLFF.

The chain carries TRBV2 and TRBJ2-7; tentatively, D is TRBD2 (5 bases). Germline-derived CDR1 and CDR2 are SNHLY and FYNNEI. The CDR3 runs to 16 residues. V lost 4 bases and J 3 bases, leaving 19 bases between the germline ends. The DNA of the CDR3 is TGTGCCAGCAGTGGGGAGACCGGCGCTGGTGACTACGAGCAGTACTTC. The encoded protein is CASSGETGAGDYEQYF.

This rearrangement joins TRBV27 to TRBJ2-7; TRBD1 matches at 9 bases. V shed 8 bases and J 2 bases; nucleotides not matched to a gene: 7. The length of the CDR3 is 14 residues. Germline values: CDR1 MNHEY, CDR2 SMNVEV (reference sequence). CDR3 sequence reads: CASWPGQGTYEQYF. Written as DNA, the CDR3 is TGTGCCAGCTGGCCTGGACAGGGGACCTACGAGCAGTACTTC.

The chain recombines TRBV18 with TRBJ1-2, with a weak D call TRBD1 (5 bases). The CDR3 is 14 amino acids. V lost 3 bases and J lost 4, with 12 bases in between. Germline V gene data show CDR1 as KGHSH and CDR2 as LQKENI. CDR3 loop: CASSPPTASYGYTF. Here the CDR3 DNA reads TGTGCCAGCTCACCGCCGACAGCCAGCTATGGCTACACCTTC.

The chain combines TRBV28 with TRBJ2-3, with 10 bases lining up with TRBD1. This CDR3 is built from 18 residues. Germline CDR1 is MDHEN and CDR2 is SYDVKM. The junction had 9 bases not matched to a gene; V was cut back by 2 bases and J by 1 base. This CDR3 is CASSLNFPGTGGTDTQYF. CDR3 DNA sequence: TGTGCCAGCAGTTTAAACTTTCCCGGGACAGGGGGCACAGATACGCAGTATTTT.

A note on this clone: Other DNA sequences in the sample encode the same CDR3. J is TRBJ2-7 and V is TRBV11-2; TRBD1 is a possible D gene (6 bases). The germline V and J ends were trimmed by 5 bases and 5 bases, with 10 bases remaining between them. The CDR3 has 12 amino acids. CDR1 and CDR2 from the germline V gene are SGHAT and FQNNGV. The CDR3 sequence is CASSIHRDEQYF. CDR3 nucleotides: TGTGCCAGCAGCATCCACAGGGACGAGCAGTACTTC.

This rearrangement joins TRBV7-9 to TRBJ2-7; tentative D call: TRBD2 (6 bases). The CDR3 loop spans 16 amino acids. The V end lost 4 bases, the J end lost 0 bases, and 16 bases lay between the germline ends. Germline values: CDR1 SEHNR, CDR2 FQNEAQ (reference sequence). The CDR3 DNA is TGTGCCAGCAGCTCAACAATAGCGGTAAGCTCCTACGAGCAGTACTTC. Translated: CASSSTIAVSSYEQYF.

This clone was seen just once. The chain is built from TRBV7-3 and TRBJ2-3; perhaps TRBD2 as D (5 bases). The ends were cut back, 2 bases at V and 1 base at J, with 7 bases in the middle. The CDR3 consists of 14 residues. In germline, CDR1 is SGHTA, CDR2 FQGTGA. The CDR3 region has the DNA TGTGCCAGCAGCTTAGGGAGTGGCACAGATACGCAGTATTTT. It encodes CASSLGSGTDTQYF.

The CDR3 here is CASSSVRQDYGYTF. The CDR3 DNA reads as TGTGCCAGCAGTTCGGTCCGACAGGACTATGGCTACACCTTC. This chain links TRBV27 with TRBJ1-2, with a possible D match to TRBD1 (6 bases). V was clipped by 4 bases and J by 3 bases, with 12 bases between them. The V gene's germline CDR1 is MNHEY and CDR2 SMNVEV (reference sequence). CDR3 size: 14 residues.